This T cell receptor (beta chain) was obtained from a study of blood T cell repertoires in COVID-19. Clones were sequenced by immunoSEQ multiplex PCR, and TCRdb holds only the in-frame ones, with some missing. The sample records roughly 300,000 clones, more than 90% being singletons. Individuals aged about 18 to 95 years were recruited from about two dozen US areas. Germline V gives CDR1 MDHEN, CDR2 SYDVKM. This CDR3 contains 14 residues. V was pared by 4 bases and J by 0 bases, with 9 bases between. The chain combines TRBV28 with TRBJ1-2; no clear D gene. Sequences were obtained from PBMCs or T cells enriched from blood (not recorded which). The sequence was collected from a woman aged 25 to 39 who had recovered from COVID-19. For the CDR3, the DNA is TGTGCCAGCAGTTATGGTGGAGCTAACTATGGCTACACCTTC. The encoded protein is CASSYGGANYGYTF.